The entry below describes one TCR beta chain. Other DNA sequences of this sample code for an identical CDR3. These data are taken from a study of blood T cell repertoires in COVID-19. Study background: The origin of the acute and convalescent COVID-19 samples was the United States, Italy and Spain.

The authors' processing: Amplification of reference gene primers was used by the study to estimate nucleated cell counts. The protocol was immunoSEQ multiplex PCR, while the TCRdb copy is restricted to in-frame clones and leaves out a portion. Clonal size and the V and J genes are those of that table, whereas D and trimming came from the DNA. The sample has 90,000 to 100,000 clones; more than 70% are singletons. Per germline, CDR1 MDHEN and CDR2 SYDVKM. Trimming stripped 2 bases from V and 4 bases from J, with 6 bases between. The CDR3 runs 12 residues. The V gene is TRBV28, the J gene TRBJ2-7, with D possibly matching TRBD2 (6 bases). The origin of this receptor is a man aged 65 to 85 with acute or convalescent COVID-19. The sequencing input was peripheral blood. In nucleotides, the CDR3 is TGTGCCAGCAGTTTAGGGGGGTACGAGCAGTACTTC. The encoded protein is CASSLGGYEQYF.